Presented here are 23 T cell receptor beta chains from one specimen sequenced in a study of T cells in Graves' hyperthyroidism and ophthalmopathy. The CDR3 regions of TCR beta were amplified from RNA transcripts. A set of HTBI primers served as the primers for a first-round RT-PCR of the TCR CDR3. One entry per CDR3 protein results from TCRdb running MiXCR on the multiplex PCR reads. In the table there are roughly 500,000 distinct CDR3 sequences, 40% to 55% of which are singletons. The sequenced sample consisted of peripheral blood or thyroid tissue (not recorded which). These receptors all stem from an adult woman with Graves' disease, either hyperthyroidism or ophthalmopathy (not recorded which).

This clonotype was recorded at least ten times. The rearrangement joins TRBV7-9 to TRBJ1-5, with D tentatively TRBD1 (6 bases). The CDR3 runs 14 residues. The V and J ends lost 5 bases and 4 bases respectively, with 12 bases between them. Germline V CDR1 and CDR2: SEHNR, FQNEAQ (reference sequence). The chain's CDR3 is CASSALRGNQPQHF. The DNA for the CDR3 is TGTGCCAGCAGCGCCCTAAGGGGGAATCAGCCCCAGCATTTT.

At least ten counts were recorded for this clonotype. The V call is TRBV10-1, the J call TRBJ1-3; D not resolved. The CDR3 spans 15 residues. The ends were cut back, 2 bases at V and 0 bases at J, with 8 bases in the middle. Germline CDR1 reads WNHNN; CDR2 reads SYGVQD (reference sequence). The CDR3 here is CASSEKRDSGNTIYF. Written as DNA, the CDR3 is TGCGCCAGCAGTGAGAAGAGGGACTCTGGAAACACCATATATTTT.

Ten or more counts support this clonotype. This rearrangement joins TRBV30 to TRBJ2-5; 7 nucleotides match TRBD1. The CDR3 runs to 12 residues. V lost 7 bases, J lost 1 base, and 3 bases stayed unmatched. Germline V gives CDR1 GTSNPN, CDR2 SVGIG (reference sequence). As DNA, the CDR3 is TGTGCCTTTGACAGGGCCCAAGAGACCCAGTACTTC. Its protein is CAFDRAQETQYF.

This chain connects TRBV20-1 to TRBJ1-1, with D maybe TRBD1 (5 bases). CDR1 and CDR2 (germline): DFQATT, SNEGSKA (reference sequence). Trimming shortened V by 3 bases and J by 3 bases, and 11 bases separated the two germline ends. This CDR3 spans 13 amino acids. CDR3: CSASQSGYTEAFF. CDR3 DNA sequence: TGCAGTGCTAGTCAATCAGGGTACACTGAAGCTTTCTTT.

This clonotype was detected many times. The chain joins TRBV12-3 or TRBV12-4 to TRBJ1-5; D might be TRBD1 (6 bases). V lost 7 bases to trimming and J lost 4 bases, with 11 bases between them. CDR3 length: 13 amino acids. The DNA for the CDR3 is TGTGCCAGCACTGGACAGCAGAATCAGCCCCAGCATTTT. Translating it yields CASTGQQNQPQHF.

The chain links TRBV7-8 to TRBJ2-2, with D perhaps TRBD2 (6 bases). CDR1 SGHVS and CDR2 FQNEAQ come from the germline V gene. Trimming stripped 8 bases from V and 2 bases from J, with 9 bases between. CDR3 length: 13 residues. The CDR3 nucleotides are TGTGCCAGCCGCGGGGAAAACACCGGGGAGCTGTTTTTT. Amino acids: CASRGENTGELFF.

This chain joins TRBV6-2 or TRBV6-3 and TRBJ1-2; D is ambiguous. Germline V gene lookup returns CDR1 MNHEY and CDR2 SVGEGT. The CDR3 is 10 residues long. V was clipped by 9 bases and J by 5 bases, with 7 bases between them. The CDR3 region is CASRLYGYTF. CDR3 coding DNA: TGTGCCAGTCGGCTTTATGGCTACACCTTC.

This chain connects TRBV9 to TRBJ1-1, with D hard to call. V lost 4 bases and J 7 bases, leaving 17 bases between the germline ends. Germline V lookup: CDR1 SGDLS, CDR2 YYNGEE. The CDR3 covers 14 residues. CDR3 in DNA: TGTGCCAGCAGCTCAACGATAACAACTAATGAAGCTTTCTTT. It translates to CASSSTITTNEAFF.

For this clonotype: A much larger clone differs from this one at a single base, so this may be a read error. This chain connects TRBV4-1 to TRBJ1-3; 7 nucleotides match TRBD1. CDR3 length: 15 amino acids. Germline-derived CDR1 and CDR2 are MGHRA and YSYEKL. CDR3 sequence (DNA): TGCGCCAGCAGCCAGACAGGGAGATCTGGAGACACCATATATTTT. The encoded protein is CASSQTGRSGDTIYF.

This clonotype was observed many times. The chain recombines TRBV5-1 with TRBJ2-7; TRBD2 aligns across 9 bases. This CDR3 is 14 amino acids long. Per the germline V gene, CDR1 is SGHRS and CDR2 is YFSETQ. With 4 bases clipped from V and 2 bases from J, the junction kept 4 bases outside the gene matches. The CDR3 nucleotides read TGCGCCAGCAGCAAGACTAGCGGCACCTACGAGCAGTACTTC. Amino acid sequence: CASSKTSGTYEQYF.

Many counts were recorded for this clonotype. V usage is TRBV9 and J usage is TRBJ2-7; 11 bases align to TRBD2. V was clipped by 4 bases and J by 3 bases; unmatched bases: 3. Germline V CDR1 and CDR2: SGDLS, YYNGEE. The CDR3 length is 14 residues. The chain's CDR3 is CASSPGLAGYEQYF. The CDR3 bases are TGTGCCAGCAGCCCAGGACTAGCGGGCTACGAGCAGTACTTC.

The J gene is TRBJ1-4, the V gene TRBV5-1; 7 bases map to TRBD1. Germline V gene sequence: CDR1 SGHRS, CDR2 YFSETQ. V trimming: 3 bases; J trimming: 10 bases; junction bases outside the gene matches: 12. This CDR3 spans 15 amino acids. The CDR3 DNA sequence: TGCGCCAGCAGCTCCCGACAGGGCGGCTCTGGAAAACTGTTTTTT. Translated, it gives CASSSRQGGSGKLFF.

V usage is TRBV7-9 and J usage is TRBJ1-1; possibly TRBD1 for D (5 bases). The CDR3 loop spans 14 amino acids. CDR1 and CDR2 from the germline V gene are SEHNR and FQNEAQ (reference sequence). V was cut by 9 bases and J by 6 bases, with 20 bases left in between. The CDR3: CASRLATDVSEAFF. The CDR3 DNA sequence: TGTGCCAGTAGATTGGCGACAGACGTCTCTGAAGCTTTCTTT.

The V call is TRBV20-1, the J call TRBJ2-5; 9 bases line up with TRBD2. The CDR3 has 14 residues. Germline V lookup: CDR1 DFQATT, CDR2 SNEGSKA (reference sequence). J lost 5 bases, V lost 4 bases, and 8 bases had no gene match. The CDR3, as DNA: TGCAGTGCTATAGGGCGGGGGGGCCGGGAGACCCAGTACTTC. This codes for CSAIGRGGRETQYF.

The chain uses TRBV19 and TRBJ2-7; TRBD2 matches 9 bases. CDR3 length: 16 residues. Looked up from germline, CDR1 is LNHDA and CDR2 is SQIVND (reference sequence). V lost 3 bases to trimming and J lost 2 bases; unmatched junction nucleotides: 8. The CDR3: CASSMVGSGSPYEQYF. The DNA for the CDR3 is TGTGCCAGTAGTATGGTTGGTAGCGGGAGCCCCTACGAGCAGTACTTC.

This chain uses TRBV7-9 with TRBJ2-2; 8 nucleotides align to TRBD1. CDR3 length: 14 amino acids. The germline gives CDR1 SEHNR, CDR2 FQNEAQ (reference sequence). After removal of 1 base from V and 6 bases from J, the junction contained 1 base not matched to a gene. CDR3 coding DNA: TGTGCCAGCAGCTTAGAGGACAGGGCCGGGGAGCTGTTTTTT. As protein: CASSLEDRAGELFF. Variable domain in full (rest from reference TRBV7-9 and TRBJ2-2): DTGVSQNPRHKITKRGQNVTFRCDPISEHNRLYWYRQTLGQGPEFLTYFQNEAQLEKSRLLSDRFSAERPKGSFSTLEIQRTEQGDSAMYLCASSLEDRAGELFFGEGSRLTVL.

The table lists this clonotype with many counts. The rearrangement links TRBV20-1 to TRBJ2-7; D uncertain. CDR3 size: 12 residues. V was clipped by 6 bases and J by 0 bases, with 9 bases between them. Germline V lookup: CDR1 DFQATT, CDR2 SNEGSKA (reference sequence). The CDR3 coding sequence is TGCAGTGCCGAGTACAGCTCCTACGAGCAGTACTTC. It yields the protein CSAEYSSYEQYF.

In regard to this clonotype: A junction end diverges from the germline sequence, so it may reflect a read error. The V and J genes are TRBV19 and TRBJ2-6; weak D call: TRBD2 (5 bases). The CDR3 totals 14 residues. Per germline, CDR1 LNHDA and CDR2 SQIVND (reference sequence). The DNA for the CDR3 is TGTGCCAGTGGTATACTAGCTGGGGCCAACGTCCTGACTTTC. Translating it yields CASGILAGANVLTF.

This clonotype was seen only a few times. This sequence joins TRBV7-9 and TRBJ2-3; D might be TRBD2 (6 bases). V dropped 5 bases and J dropped 0 bases, with 9 bases sitting between them. The CDR3 length is 14 residues. Germline V gene data show CDR1 as SEHNR and CDR2 as FQNEAQ (reference sequence). As DNA, the CDR3 is TGTGCCAGCAGCAGTAGCGGTAGCACAGATACGCAGTATTTT. This translates into CASSSSGSTDTQYF.

This clonotype was counted ten times or more. The V call is TRBV20-1, the J call TRBJ2-7; TRBD2 agrees at 9 bases. V was pared by 4 bases and J by 2 bases, with 3 bases of the junction left unmatched. The CDR3 covers 13 residues. The germline V gene encodes CDR1 DFQATT and CDR2 SNEGSKA (reference sequence). CDR3 protein: CSAKPSGTYEQYF. The CDR3 region has the DNA TGCAGTGCTAAACCTAGCGGGACCTACGAGCAGTACTTC.

This clonotype was recorded many times. In DNA form, the CDR3 reads TGCAGCGTTGAAGACCGTGGGGCGCCGCGGACTGGAAACACCATATATTTT. It specifies CSVEDRGAPRTGNTIYF. V usage is TRBV29-1 and J usage is TRBJ1-3; D perhaps matches TRBD1 (5 bases). The CDR3 extends over 17 amino acids. Germline-derived CDR1 and CDR2 are SQVTM and ANQGSEA. Trimming removed 0 bases at V and 2 bases at J, with 17 bases between.

The J gene is TRBJ2-6, the V gene TRBV7-8; 8 bases line up with TRBD2. Germline assignment: CDR1 SGHVS and CDR2 FQNEAQ. The CDR3 length is 15 residues. With 10 bases clipped from V and 2 bases from J, the junction kept 7 bases outside the gene matches. The CDR3 bases are TGTGCCAATCCGGGAGGGGGGGCTGGGGCCAACGTCCTGACTTTC. Its translation is CANPGGGAGANVLTF.

The V gene is TRBV7-9, the J gene TRBJ1-2; 9 bases map to TRBD1. This CDR3 has 14 residues. Looked up from germline, CDR1 is SEHNR and CDR2 is FQNEAQ (reference sequence). With V trimmed by 0 bases and J by 7 bases, 3 bases remained unmatched. The CDR3 loop is CASSLAGQGRGYTF. For the CDR3, the DNA is TGTGCCAGCAGCTTAGCGGGACAGGGCCGTGGCTACACCTTC.